This T cell receptor beta chain stems from a study of vaccination effects on CD4 cells after COVID-19. Findings and caveats of the study: Infection-derived and vaccine-derived clones contracted markedly late after vaccination. Small numbers of convalescent patients limited the study. It also lacked early post-infection timepoints.

The table came from immunoSEQ multiplex PCR; TCRdb's copy has only in-frame clones and leaves some out. The sample lists around 60,000 clones, around three quarters occurring once. Prior to sequencing, the ViraFEST assay stimulated PBMC with viral peptide pools, which expanded the antigen-specific CD4+ T cells. Culture proceeded for nine to eleven days, and CD4+ T cells were then isolated. Everyone in the study got two shots of either the BNT162b2 or mRNA-1273 vaccine. The culture medium for two million PBMC per well included 8.5 to 10 IU/ml IL-2 and around 10 ug/ml peptides. Turning to this clone: Its antigen is still unknown. The junction departs from germline at one end; a sequencing error may be responsible.

The input for sequencing was CD4+ T cells from PBMCs cultured with HCoV-229E spike peptides, taken after COVID-19 vaccination. The sequence derives from a human donor who received a COVID-19 vaccine.

CDR3 nucleotides: TGTGCCAGCAGCTTAGCGGGGTTTAATTATGGCCACACCTTC. Translation: CASSLAGFNYGHTF. The chain uses TRBV7-2 and TRBJ1-2, with no clear D. Germline lookup yields CDR1 SGHTA and CDR2 FQGNSA. This CDR3 region has 14 residues. Variable domain in full (rest from reference TRBV7-2 and TRBJ1-2): GAGVSQSPSNKVTEKGKDVELRCDPISGHTALYWYRQSLGQGLEFLIYFQGNSAPDKSGLPSDRFSAERTGGSVSTLTIQRTQQEDSAVYLCASSLAGFNYGHTFGSGTRLTVV.